This TCR beta chain was identified during a study of cytomegalovirus exposure and HLA in healthy donors. Primers for the PCR totalled 60 Vbeta and 13 Jbeta. The assay was immunoSEQ multiplex PCR, and TCRdb's table has in-frame clones only and misses some. The table records under 200,000 clones, about 80% of them present only once. This clonotype was obtained from a middle-aged woman in good health and CMV-seronegative. Sequenced: PBMCs.

CDR3 region: CASSPDRGIDQPQHF. CDR3 DNA: TGTGCCAGCAGCCCCGACAGGGGAATAGATCAGCCCCAGCATTTT. V usage is TRBV27 and J usage is TRBJ1-5, with 8 bases matching TRBD1. There are 15 residues in the CDR3. Germline CDR1 reads MNHEY; CDR2 reads SMNVEV (reference sequence). V lost 6 bases, J lost 5 bases, and 9 bases stayed unmatched.